The sequence of this T cell receptor beta chain was determined in a study of blood T cells in healthy people across ages (dated by TCRdb to between 2014 and 2016). About the full investigation: In model experiments, template switching captured roughly one uniquely barcoded TCR beta cDNA molecule for every two T cells. The study measured age-related changes in TCR beta repertoire diversity using deep sequencing normalized with unique cDNA molecular identifiers. Four age groups were formed from the donors: young (average approximately 17 years), middle-aged (approximately 40), aged (under 70) and long-lived (more than 75). To avoid experimental bias, donors of different ages were randomly spread across the sequencing lanes. For two donors (one aged 18 to 29 and one aged 80 or older), the study analyzed two additional independent replicas of 1 million unique cDNA reads from the same blood draw.

Comment on this clonotype: The antigen it recognizes is unknown. Base qualities were left out, and no much larger clone turns up one base away.

The protocol used for the library was 5' RACE. TCRdb shows the sequencer as Illumina HiSeq 2500. The second PCR ran for roughly 7 to 11 cycles and used a J-beta primer mix along with a sample-barcoded 5' primer. A template-switch 5' adaptor carrying 12 random nucleotides introduced a unique molecular identifier onto each TCR beta cDNA molecule. Each sample yielded at least 2.5 million CDR3-containing paired-end reads. The Mint cDNA synthesis kit, primed by a TRBC-specific oligonucleotide, was used to synthesize first-strand cDNA from all RNA. All cDNA was treated with uracil-DNA glycosylase and then went through a first 18-cycle PCR with the universal primers M1SS and BC2_uni_R. The authors' pipeline ran thus. Each sample was normalized by randomly selecting 1 million high-quality reads, each carrying a distinct molecular identifier. Reads sharing molecular identifiers were discarded rather than binned into consensus sequences. MiTCR, run with a Q25 quality threshold and the strictest error-elimination algorithm, handled CDR3 identification, clonotype clustering and error correction. A nonparametric unseen species model with Euler transformation was used to estimate a lower bound on total TCR beta diversity. TCRdb trimmed the raw reads at Q25, called clones with MiXCR and kept productive beta chains. Merged by CDR3 protein, the rows form single entries marked with the most common genes and DNA. These V and J calls originate from TCRdb's pipeline instead of the authors' own analysis. Present in this sample are hundreds of thousands of distinct CDR3 sequences, about 50% of which were seen just once. Around an eighth of the sample is held by the ten biggest clonotypes.

The donors were roughly 38 Caucasian individuals from Russia, aged roughly 6 to 95 years, who were systemically healthy. Each donor gave 8 to 10 milliliters of peripheral blood, drawn into EDTA-treated Vacutainer tubes. Ficoll-Paque density-gradient centrifugation was used to isolate PBMCs, with at least 6.5 million per sample. Trizol reagent was used to extract total RNA from the PBMCs, yielding at least 6 micrograms per sample. Naive CD45RAhigh/CD27high T cell percentages were measured by flow cytometry on a PBMC aliquot from every donor. General study outcomes and caveats: Observed TCR beta diversity per million T cells fell roughly linearly with age, and a significant reduction was already apparent by age about 43. Compared with the aged group, the long-lived group had more naive CD4+ T cells, fewer expanded clones and increased TCR diversity, suggesting age selection. Since profiling was done on bulk unsorted PBMCs, naive and antigen-experienced compartments could not be conclusively compared. There was a strong correlation between observed TCR beta diversity and the percentage of naive T cells measured by flow cytometry. Total diversity estimates from one million sequenced T cells were considered lower bounds and underestimates. Because donor CMV infection status was unknown, age-related changes in expanded clonotypes were potentially confounded.

Taken from cysteine to phenylalanine, the CDR3 has 12 residues. Only the CDR3 DNA is retained, 36 bases long and in frame from the first base. The junction carries 8 bases between V and J, which are trimmed by 0 bases and 11 bases respectively. The germline V gene encodes CDR1 LGHDT and CDR2 YNNKEL (reference sequence). The sequenced material came from blood. The receptor's source is a woman aged 80 or over in good health. The rearranged segments are TRBV3-1 and TRBJ2-1, with TRBD1 tentatively as D gene (6 bases match). The sequence in DNA is TGTGCCAGCAGCCAAGAGGGGACACAGCAGTTCTTC. Translated, it gives CASSQEGTQQFF.